Below, one T cell receptor beta chain is given with its context. Its antigen is currently not known. An end of the junction differs from the germline gene, which may be a read error. Whole blood was collected in K2EDTA tubes by collaborating institutions according to the institutions' own protocols. For TCRbeta analysis, collaborator samples were shipped as frozen whole blood, as isolated PBMCs, or as DNA extracted from either sample type. The germline V gene (reference sequence) sets CDR1 to SSHAT and CDR2 to FNYEAQ. There are 16 amino acids in the CDR3, from cysteine to phenylalanine inclusive. Only the CDR3 DNA stays, 48 bases, in frame from base 1. This specimen comes from a study of blood T cell repertoires in COVID-19 (dated by TCRdb to 2018 to 2020). Broadly, across the study: Samples from collaborators originated in the United States, Italy and Spain and spanned both the acute and convalescent phases of COVID-19. The prospective study material was composed of cDNA or gDNA derived from T cells, B-cell-depleted T cells, or PBMCs. Subjects who had been exposed to COVID-19, were actively infected with it, or had recovered from it provided the deeply sampled blood TCRbeta repertoires that made up the dataset. The repertoires were released in a freely available public database meant as a resource for research on the immune response to SARS-CoV-2. The samples were drawn from the first 160 participants of the ongoing ImmuneRACE study and from roughly 1,300 subjects provided by 6 global collaborators. A de-identified subject ID, COVID-19 status, age in years and sex were almost always included in the sample metadata. HLA class I and class II types, where available, came from metadata supplied by the sample provider rather than from assay-based typing.

Paper-wide results and their limitations: The quantity of clinical and demographic metadata differed by source and by participant and was supplied without curation.

TCRbeta CDR3 regions were amplified from genomic DNA using the immunoSEQ Assay, a bias-controlled multiplex PCR. In the source study's methods: The number of nucleated cells in each sample was estimated from the amplification of reference gene primers within the assay. To quantify the absolute abundance of each unique TCRbeta CDR3 rearrangement, sequence reads were collapsed and filtered. Productive Simpson clonality was computed per sample as the square root of Simpson's diversity index over productive rearrangements. This immuneACCESS table, as held by TCRdb, lists in-frame sequences with V and J called but not all clones. Of the missing ones, under half trace to an unresolved V gene in checked studies; the others have no known cause. Clone size and V and J calls were adopted from that table, with D and trimming inferred from the DNA. In this sample the table shows fewer than 200,000 clones, around 87% of which occur a single time. The ten largest account for less than 3% of the sample.

The material sequenced was peripheral blood. The source is a man in his forties with active or convalescent COVID-19. This receptor chain uses TRBV7-7 and TRBJ2-1, with 7 junctional bases fitting TRBD1. The CDR3 region reads CASSLVAGTDYNEQFF. The sequenced DNA is TGTGCTAGCAGCTTAGTGGCCGGGACAGACTACAATGAGCAGTTCTTC.